This T cell receptor beta chain was documented in a study of vaccination effects on CD4 cells after COVID-19. On this clone itself: Antigen specificity is unknown.

Clones were read by immunoSEQ multiplex PCR, and TCRdb kept only the in-frame ones, dropping some. The sample lists about 74,000 clones; approximately 77% were seen once. CDR1 SGHRS and CDR2 YFSETQ come from the germline V gene. Unmatched junction bases numbered 13, after V lost 4 bases and J lost 5 bases. This CDR3 has 17 residues. The culture ran for 10 days before CD4+ T cells were isolated. Previously uninfected by SARS-CoV-2, the vaccine recipients also showed negative nucleocapsid antibodies. This TCR came from a human donor who received a COVID-19 vaccine. The chain combines TRBV5-1 with TRBJ2-1; 9 bases fit TRBD1. This specimen was CD4+ T cells from PBMCs cultured without peptide, taken before COVID-19 vaccination. CDR3 protein: CASSPRDRALLNNEQFF. The CDR3 DNA reads as TGCGCCAGCAGCCCCCGGGACAGGGCCCTTCTCAACAATGAGCAGTTCTTC.